A selection of T cell receptor beta chains follows, all from one sample in a study of cytomegalovirus exposure and HLA in healthy donors. Only in-frame clones appear in the TCRdb table, and some are missing; sequencing was by immunoSEQ multiplex PCR. The data hold 200,000 to 300,000 clones, with roughly 84% observed a single time. The sequenced material came from PBMCs. Receptor source: a man aged 18 to 29 in good health and CMV-seropositive. The CDR3 runs from the conserved cysteine through the conserved F or W. D genes are given only for firm matches.

-	TRBJ2-7	TRBV6-5	CASSYSWDSYEQYF	TGTGCCAGCAGTTACTCTTGGGACTCCTACGAGCAGTACTTC
-	TRBJ1-1	TRBV2	CASSEAYVSTEAFF	TGTGCCAGCAGTGAAGCGTATGTTAGCACTGAAGCTTTCTTT
TRBD1	TRBJ2-7	TRBV19	CASTTGESYEQYF	TGTGCCAGTACGACAGGGGAGTCCTACGAGCAGTACTTC
TRBD2	TRBJ2-1	TRBV9	CASSVGIWGSGDYNEQFF	TGTGCCAGCAGCGTAGGAATCTGGGGAAGCGGGGACTACAATGAGCAGTTCTTC
-	TRBJ2-7	TRBV14	CASSQASEQYF	TGTGCCAGCAGCCAAGCTAGCGAGCAGTACTTC
-	TRBJ2-7	TRBV11-2	CASSLAGTYEQYF	TGTGCCAGCAGCTTAGCCGGAACCTACGAGCAGTACTTC
TRBD2	TRBJ2-7	TRBV6-1	CASSDQLAGAYEQYF	TGTGCCAGCAGTGACCAACTAGCGGGGGCCTACGAGCAGTACTTC
-	TRBJ2-5	TRBV27	CASRGLRGYRLVFETQYF	TGTGCCAGCAGGGGACTTCGTGGGTATCGGCTTGTGTTTGAGACCCAGTACTTC
-	TRBJ1-1	TRBV29-1	CSVLGSMNTEAFF	TGCAGCGTTCTGGGGAGTATGAACACTGAAGCTTTCTTT
-	TRBJ1-1	TRBV9	CASSRLGLKNTEAFF	TGTGCCAGCAGCCGGTTAGGGTTAAAGAACACTGAAGCTTTCTTT
-	TRBJ2-2	TRBV5-1	CASSLLGTGELFF	TGCGCCAGCAGCCTGCTGGGTACCGGGGAGCTGTTTTTT